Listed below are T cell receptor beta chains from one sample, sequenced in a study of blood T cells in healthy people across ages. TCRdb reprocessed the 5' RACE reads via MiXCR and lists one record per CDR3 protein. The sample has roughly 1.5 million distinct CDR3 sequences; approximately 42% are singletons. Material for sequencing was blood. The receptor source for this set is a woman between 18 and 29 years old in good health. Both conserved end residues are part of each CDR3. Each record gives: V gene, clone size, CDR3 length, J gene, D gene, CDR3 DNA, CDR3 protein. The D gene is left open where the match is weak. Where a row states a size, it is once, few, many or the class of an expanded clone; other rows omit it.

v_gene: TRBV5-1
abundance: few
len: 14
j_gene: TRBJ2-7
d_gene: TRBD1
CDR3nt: TGCGCCAGCGCAACTGGGACAGGGGGCTACGAGCAGTACTTC
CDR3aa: CASATGTGGYEQYF

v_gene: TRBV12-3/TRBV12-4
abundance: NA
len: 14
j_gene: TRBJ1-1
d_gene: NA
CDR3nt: TGTGCCAGCAGGTCGACAGCTATGAACACTGAAGCTTTCTTT
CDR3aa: CASRSTAMNTEAFF

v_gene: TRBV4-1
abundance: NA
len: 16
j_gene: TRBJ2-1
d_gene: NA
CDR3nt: TGCGCCAGCAGCCATGATCAGGAACAGTCGTACAATGAGCGGTTCTTC
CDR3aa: CASSHDQEQSYNERFF

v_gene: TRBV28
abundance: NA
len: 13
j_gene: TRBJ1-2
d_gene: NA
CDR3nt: TGTGCCAGCAGTTTAGTGGGGTCCCTCGGCTACACCTTC
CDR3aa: CASSLVGSLGYTF

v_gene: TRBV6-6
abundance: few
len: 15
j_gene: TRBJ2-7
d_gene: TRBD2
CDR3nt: TGTGCCAGCAGTTACGAGGGTTTCGGGAGGAACGAGCAGTACTTC
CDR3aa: CASSYEGFGRNEQYF

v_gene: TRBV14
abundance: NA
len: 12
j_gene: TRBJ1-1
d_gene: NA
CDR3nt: TGTGCCTGCAGCCAAGTTAGCGCTGAAGCTTTCTTT
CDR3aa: CACSQVSAEAFF

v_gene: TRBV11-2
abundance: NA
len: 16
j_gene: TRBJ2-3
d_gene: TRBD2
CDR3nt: TGTGCCAGCAGCCCCTTAGCGGGGGGGCCCCCAGATACGCAGTATTTT
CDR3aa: CASSPLAGGPPDTQYF

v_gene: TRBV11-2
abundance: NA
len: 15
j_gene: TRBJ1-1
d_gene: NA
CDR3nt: TGTGCCAGCAGCTTTACACGGGCCTCAAGCACTGAAGCTTTCTTT
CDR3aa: CASSFTRASSTEAFF

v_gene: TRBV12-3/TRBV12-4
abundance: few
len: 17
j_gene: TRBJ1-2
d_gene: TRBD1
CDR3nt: TGTGCCAGCAGCTCGACCCGGGGGACAGGGTGGAACTATGGCTACACCTTC
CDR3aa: CASSSTRGTGWNYGYTF

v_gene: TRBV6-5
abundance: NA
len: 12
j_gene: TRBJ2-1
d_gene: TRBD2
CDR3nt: TGTGCCAGCAGGGGAGGGTTTAACGAGCAGTTCTTC
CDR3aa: CASRGGFNEQFF

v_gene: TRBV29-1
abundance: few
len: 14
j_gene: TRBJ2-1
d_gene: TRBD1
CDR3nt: TGCAGCGTTGAACTCCCGGACAGGCTTCCCGAGCAGTTCTTC
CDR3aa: CSVELPDRLPEQFF

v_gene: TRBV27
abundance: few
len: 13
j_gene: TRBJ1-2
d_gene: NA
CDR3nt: TGTGCCAGCAGTAACTCAGTAAACTATGGCTACACCTTC
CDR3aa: CASSNSVNYGYTF

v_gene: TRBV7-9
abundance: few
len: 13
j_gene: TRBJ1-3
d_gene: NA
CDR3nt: TGTTCCCAGGGGAATAGCTCTGGAAACACCATATATTTT
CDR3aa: CSQGNSSGNTIYF

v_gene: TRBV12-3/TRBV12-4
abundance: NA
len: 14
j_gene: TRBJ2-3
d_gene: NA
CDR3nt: TGTGCCAGCAGCATAGCGCGAAGCACAGATACGCAGTATTTT
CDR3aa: CASSIARSTDTQYF

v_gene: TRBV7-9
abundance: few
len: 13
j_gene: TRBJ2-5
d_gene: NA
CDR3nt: TGTGCCAGCAGCTTAGAGGTCAGCGTCGACCAGTACTTC
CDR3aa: CASSLEVSVDQYF

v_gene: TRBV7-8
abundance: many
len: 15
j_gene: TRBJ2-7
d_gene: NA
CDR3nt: TGTGCCAGCAGCCCGCCCTCTAACGCCCACTACGAGCAGTACTTC
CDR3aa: CASSPPSNAHYEQYF

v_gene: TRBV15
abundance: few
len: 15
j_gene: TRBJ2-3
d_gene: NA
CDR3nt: TGTGCCACCAGCCCCGGGAAACTTAGCCCAGATACGCAGTATTTT
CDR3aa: CATSPGKLSPDTQYF

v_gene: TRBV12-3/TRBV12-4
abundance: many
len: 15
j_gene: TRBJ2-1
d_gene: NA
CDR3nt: TGTGCCAGCACCCCCAGGGCAGGGTCCTCGAGTGAGCAGTTCTTC
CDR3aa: CASTPRAGSSSEQFF

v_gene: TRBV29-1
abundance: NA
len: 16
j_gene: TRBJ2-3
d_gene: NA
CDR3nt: TGCAGCGTTGAAGAGAGGCTGGGGGACCTCACAGATACGCAGTATTTT
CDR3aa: CSVEERLGDLTDTQYF

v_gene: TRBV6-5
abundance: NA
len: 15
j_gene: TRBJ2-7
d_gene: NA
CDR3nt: TGTGCCAGCAGTTACCTGGGGAGCTCCTACAATGAGCAGTACTTC
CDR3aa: CASSYLGSSYNEQYF

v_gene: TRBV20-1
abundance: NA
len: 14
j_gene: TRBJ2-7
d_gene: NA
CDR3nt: TGCAGTGCTAGACCGGTCGGCGCATCCTGCGAGCAGTACTTC
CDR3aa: CSARPVGASCEQYF

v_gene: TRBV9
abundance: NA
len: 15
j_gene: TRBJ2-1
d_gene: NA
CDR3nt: TGTGCCAGCAGTGACTTAAAAGGCCGGAGCAATGAGCAGTTCTTC
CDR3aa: CASSDLKGRSNEQFF